The 10 T cell receptor beta chains listed next were all sequenced from one sample in a study of CD8 T cells in ankylosing spondylitis. The antigens these receptors bind are not known. TCRdb reprocessed the 5' RACE reads via MiXCR and lists one record per CDR3 protein. Counted here are fewer than 650,000 distinct CDR3 sequences, roughly 13% occurring once; the ten biggest clones make up approximately 6.2%. General study findings and limits: Several highly homologous variants formed a TCR beta motif that appeared characteristic of ankylosing spondylitis blood.

Sample: blood, either unsorted or a sorted T cell fraction (not recorded which). These receptors were obtained from a male donor with ankylosing spondylitis.

The gene calls are TRBV12-3 or TRBV12-4 and TRBJ2-2; 9 bases align to TRBD2. Unmatched junction bases numbered 4, after V lost 3 bases and J lost 8 bases. The CDR3 runs to 14 residues. CDR3 sequence (DNA): TGTGCCAGCAGTTTTAGCGGGAGTGGTGGGGAGCTGTTTTTT. Translation gives CASSFSGSGGELFF.

This clonotype was seen many times. This sequence joins TRBV20-1 and TRBJ1-5; the match to TRBD1 covers 8 bases. V trimming: 5 bases; J trimming: 4 bases; junction bases outside the gene matches: 4. The CDR3 extends over 13 amino acids. The V gene's germline CDR1 is DFQATT and CDR2 SNEGSKA (reference sequence). CDR3 DNA sequence: TGCAGTGCTGGCAGGGGGCGGAATCAGCCCCAGCATTTT. Translating it yields CSAGRGRNQPQHF.

This clonotype was counted between two and nine times. The V and J genes are TRBV13 and TRBJ2-1, with TRBD2 identical over 7 bases. The germline CDR1 and CDR2 sequences are PRHDT and FYEKMQ (reference sequence). The V segment lost 5 bases and the J segment 6 bases; nucleotides outside the gene matches: 7. The CDR3 has 14 residues. CDR3 nucleotides: TGTGCCAGCAGCCCGTGGACTAGTTCCAATGAGCAGTTCTTC. Its protein product is CASSPWTSSNEQFF.

At least ten counts were recorded for this clonotype. The V and J genes are TRBV12-3 or TRBV12-4 and TRBJ2-7; D unresolved. V dropped 1 base and J dropped 4 bases, with 8 bases sitting between them. The CDR3 sequence is 13 residues long. Written as DNA, the CDR3 is TGTGCCAGCAGTTTAGGACGGCGATACGAGCAGTACGTC. Protein product: CASSLGRRYEQYV.

The rearrangement joins TRBV20-1 to TRBJ2-3; D is unclear. The CDR3 consists of 13 residues. V lost 6 bases and J lost 2, with 12 bases in between. CDR1 is DFQATT and CDR2 is SNEGSKA in the germline V gene (reference sequence). The CDR3 reads CSALRTFTDTQYF. CDR3 coding DNA: TGCAGTGCCTTAAGGACCTTCACAGATACGCAGTATTTT.

The chain combines TRBV5-1 with TRBJ1-2; D is unresolved. V was pared by 4 bases and J by 5 bases, with 12 bases between. The germline CDR1 and CDR2 sequences are SGHRS and YFSETQ. CDR3 length: 13 residues. CDR3 bases: TGCGCCAGCAGCCCGGCCCTAGCTTATGGCTACACCTTC. Translated, it gives CASSPALAYGYTF.

J is TRBJ2-7 and V is TRBV6-2 or TRBV6-3; D is possibly TRBD1 (6 bases). The CDR3 consists of 15 residues. Trimming pared 6 bases from V and 0 bases from J, leaving 15 bases between. Germline loops: CDR1 MNHEY, CDR2 SVGEGT. The CDR3 is CASSNRASFSYEQYF. In nucleotides, the CDR3 is TGTGCCAGCAGCAACAGGGCAAGCTTCTCCTACGAGCAGTACTTC.

This clonotype was observed at least ten times. The chain links TRBV5-1 to TRBJ2-1; 10 nucleotides agree with TRBD2. This CDR3 has 17 amino acids. CDR1 and CDR2 (germline): SGHRS, YFSETQ. V trimming: 1 base; J trimming: 6 bases; junction bases outside the gene matches: 10. CDR3 bases: TGCGCCAGCAGCTTGCGGCTAGCGGGAGTGGTCCTCAATGAGCAGTTCTTC. It codes for CASSLRLAGVVLNEQFF. Using reference TRBV5-1 and TRBJ2-1 for the parts outside the CDR3, the full variable domain is KAGVTQTPRYLIKTRGQQVTLSCSPISGHRSVSWYQQTPGQGLQFLFEYFSETQRNKGNFPGRFSGRQFSNSRSEMNVSTLELGDSALYLCASSLRLAGVVLNEQFFGPGTRLTVL.

This clonotype showed up just a few times. This sequence joins TRBV5-1 and TRBJ2-5; the D is unclear. The ends were cut back, 2 bases at V and 1 base at J, with 9 bases in the middle. Germline CDR1 is SGHRS and CDR2 is YFSETQ. The CDR3 consists of 14 residues. The DNA of the CDR3 is TGCGCCAGCAGCTTAAGGCTTCTCCAAGAGACCCAGTACTTC. As protein: CASSLRLLQETQYF.

This rearrangement joins TRBV5-1 to TRBJ2-5; no firm D call. Germline values: CDR1 SGHRS, CDR2 YFSETQ. CDR3 length: 14 residues. V lost 1 base, J lost 5 bases, and 12 bases lay in between. CDR3 DNA sequence: TGCGCCAGCAGCTTGAGACTGGGCAGGGAGACCCAGTACTTC. Protein: CASSLRLGRETQYF.